This is a list of T cell receptor beta chains from one sample in a study of blood T cell repertoires in COVID-19. Profiled with immunoSEQ multiplex PCR; TCRdb holds only in-frame clones, not every one. The data hold some 270,000 clones, with around 86% observed a single time. What was sequenced was PBMCs or T cells enriched from blood (not recorded which). The source of these receptors is a woman aged 35 to 49 who had recovered from COVID-19. Each CDR3 is given with its conserved first and last residue. The D gene is left open where the match is weak. Not every row has a clone size; where given, it reads once, few, many or a size class.

CDR3,DNA,D,J,size,V
CASSKTVNYGYTF,TGTGCCAGCAGTAAGACAGTGAACTATGGCTACACCTTC,-,TRBJ1-2,-,TRBV12-3/TRBV12-4
CASSLSSSGGKTQYF,TGCGCCAGCAGCTTGAGTTCTAGCGGGGGAAAGACCCAGTACTTC,TRBD2,TRBJ2-5,-,TRBV5-1
CASSQQDSSGANVLTF,TGCGCCAGCAGCCAACAGGACAGCTCTGGGGCCAACGTCCTGACTTTC,-,TRBJ2-6,-,TRBV4-3
CAWSVLPAGGSYEQYF,TGTGCCTGGAGTGTACTTCCAGCGGGAGGGTCCTACGAGCAGTACTTC,TRBD2,TRBJ2-7,-,TRBV30
CASSLGASPEAFF,TGCGCCAGCAGCTTGGGGGCCTCCCCTGAAGCTTTCTTT,-,TRBJ1-1,few,TRBV5-1
CASSDSKGLAGVNEQFF,TGTGCCAGCAGTGACTCGAAAGGGCTAGCGGGAGTAAATGAGCAGTTCTTC,TRBD2,TRBJ2-1,-,TRBV6-4
CASGLVLVMGQVFSYTF,TGTGCTAGTGGTTTGGTACTGGTAATGGGACAGGTCTTTAGCTACACCTTC,TRBD1,TRBJ1-2,-,TRBV12-5
CASSRFLAGATGELFF,TGCGCCAGCAGCCGTTTTCTAGCGGGAGCGACCGGGGAGCTGTTTTTT,TRBD2,TRBJ2-2,-,TRBV4-3
CASSRDSSYGYTF,TGTGCCAGCAGTCGGGACAGCAGCTATGGCTACACCTTC,TRBD1,TRBJ1-2,-,TRBV6-5
CASRRVSGQLWPGELFF,TGCGCCAGCAGGCGCGTAAGTGGACAGCTCTGGCCTGGGGAACTGTTTTTT,-,TRBJ1-4,-,TRBV4-1
CASSLSPTDTQYF,TGTGCCAGCAGCTTATCTCCCACAGATACGCAGTATTTT,-,TRBJ2-3,-,TRBV11-2
CSADAPRFEQFF,TGCAGCGCGGACGCCCCTCGGTTCGAGCAGTTCTTC,-,TRBJ2-1,-,TRBV29-1
CATSRVAWGLAGGEQYF,TGTGCCACCAGCAGAGTGGCTTGGGGACTAGCGGGAGGCGAGCAGTACTTC,TRBD2,TRBJ2-7,-,TRBV15
CASSPARTTGPLYF,TGTGCCAGCTCACCCGCACGGACCACAGGGCCATTGTACTTC,-,TRBJ2-7,-,TRBV18
CASSVIPGGAGDTQYF,TGCGCCAGCAGCGTAATACCCGGGGGGGCCGGAGATACGCAGTATTTT,TRBD2,TRBJ2-3,-,TRBV5-1
CASSHSGRASDEQFF,TGTGCCAGCAGCCATAGCGGGAGGGCCAGCGATGAGCAGTTCTTC,TRBD2,TRBJ2-1,-,TRBV11-1
CAWSVQGGGKDGYTF,TGTGCCTGGAGTGTACAGGGAGGGGGGAAGGATGGCTACACCTTC,-,TRBJ1-2,-,TRBV30
CASSPMGEDTQYF,TGTGCCAGCTCACCAATGGGCGAAGATACGCAGTATTTT,-,TRBJ2-3,-,TRBV18
CASSLRGQSTDTQYF,TGTGCCAGCAGCTTAAGGGGCCAGAGCACAGATACGCAGTATTTT,-,TRBJ2-3,once,TRBV7-3
CASSRRGEATNEKLFF,TGTGCCAGCAGCCGCAGGGGGGAAGCAACTAATGAAAAACTGTTTTTT,TRBD1,TRBJ1-4,-,TRBV4-2
CASSSGLAWSSYNEQFF,TGTGCCAGCAGCTCGGGACTAGCGTGGAGCTCCTACAATGAGCAGTTCTTC,TRBD2,TRBJ2-1,-,TRBV7-6
CASSREVLATNEKLFF,TGTGCCAGCTCACGCGAGGTCCTTGCAACTAATGAAAAACTGTTTTTT,-,TRBJ1-4,-,TRBV18
CASRRLTGGSSYEQYF,TGTGCCAGCAGACGCCTCACAGGGGGGAGCTCCTACGAGCAGTACTTC,TRBD1,TRBJ2-7,-,TRBV6-6
CASSSGQGQETQYF,TGTGCCAGCAGCTCCGGACAGGGACAAGAGACCCAGTACTTC,TRBD1,TRBJ2-5,-,TRBV7-8
CASRGQGKEKLFF,TGTGCCAGCAGGGGACAGGGGAAAGAAAAACTGTTTTTT,TRBD1,TRBJ1-4,-,TRBV6-5
CASSLAGQGASEQYF,TGCGCCAGCAGCTTGGCAGGGCAGGGGGCGTCCGAGCAGTACTTC,TRBD1,TRBJ2-7,-,TRBV5-1
CASSRSNGGEIYEQYF,TGTGCCAGCAGCCGTTCGAATGGAGGGGAAATCTACGAGCAGTACTTC,-,TRBJ2-7,once,TRBV13
CASALDSSSGNTIYF,TGTGCCAGCGCGCTGGACAGCAGCTCTGGAAACACCATATATTTT,-,TRBJ1-3,-,TRBV7-9
CASSMGSLSPLHF,TGTGCCAGTAGTATGGGCAGTCTTTCACCCCTCCACTTT,-,TRBJ1-6,-,TRBV19
CASSEREGAYNEQFF,TGTGCCAGCAGTGAACGCGAAGGGGCCTACAATGAGCAGTTCTTC,-,TRBJ2-1,many,TRBV6-1
CASGWDTIPLRTF,TGTGCCAGCGGTTGGGACACCATTCCCCTCCGCACCTTC,-,TRBJ1-2,-,TRBV11-2
CASSTPLGTGAGNTIYF,TGTGCCAGTAGTACCCCGCTCGGGACAGGGGCTGGAAACACCATATATTTT,TRBD1,TRBJ1-3,-,TRBV19
CASSRTGGYEQYF,TGTGCCAGCAGCCGGACAGGGGGCTACGAGCAGTACTTC,TRBD1,TRBJ2-7,-,TRBV7-9
CASSPSNDGRADTQYF,TGTGCCAGCAGCCCCTCTAATGACGGCAGGGCGGATACGCAGTATTTT,-,TRBJ2-3,once,TRBV3-1/TRBV3-2
CASSAQGGDQPQHF,TGTGCCAGCAGCGCACAGGGAGGGGATCAGCCCCAGCATTTT,-,TRBJ1-5,-,TRBV5-5
CASSLAGSGRGYNEQFF,TGTGCCAGCAGCTTAGCGGGGAGCGGGAGAGGATACAATGAGCAGTTCTTC,TRBD2,TRBJ2-1,-,TRBV7-2
CASSLVLGHGNYGYTF,TGTGCCAGCAGTTTAGTTTTGGGACACGGTAACTATGGCTACACCTTC,-,TRBJ1-2,-,TRBV28
CASSAQGAANYGYTF,TGTGCCAGCAGCGCACAGGGGGCCGCTAACTATGGCTACACCTTC,TRBD1,TRBJ1-2,-,TRBV9
CASSLLNHREMAEKLFF,TGCGCCAGCAGCCTCCTGAACCACAGGGAAATGGCTGAAAAACTGTTTTTT,-,TRBJ1-4,-,TRBV4-1
CASSSDNRGSGANVLTF,TGTGCCAGCAGCTCGGACAACAGGGGCTCTGGGGCCAACGTCCTGACTTTC,TRBD1,TRBJ2-6,-,TRBV5-4
CASSLLPGGGTGELFF,TGTGCCAGCAGCTTATTACCGGGAGGAGGCACCGGGGAGCTGTTTTTT,TRBD2,TRBJ2-2,-,TRBV13
CASSSLQETQYF,TGTGCCAGCTCATCACTACAAGAGACCCAGTACTTC,-,TRBJ2-5,-,TRBV18
CASSSEAGNYGYTF,TGCGCCAGCAGCTCAGAGGCCGGAAACTATGGCTACACCTTC,-,TRBJ1-2,-,TRBV5-1
CASSREGQFNYGYTF,TGTGCCAGCTCTCGAGAGGGACAGTTTAACTATGGCTACACCTTC,TRBD1,TRBJ1-2,-,TRBV18
CASSLNGQGKEKLFF,TGCGCCAGCAGCTTGAACGGACAGGGGAAAGAAAAACTGTTTTTT,TRBD1,TRBJ1-4,once,TRBV5-1
CASSPRLADQETQYF,TGTGCCAGCTCCCCGAGACTAGCGGATCAAGAGACCCAGTACTTC,TRBD2,TRBJ2-5,-,TRBV18
CASSITDLRAAFF,TGTGCCAGTAGTATCACGGACTTGAGAGCGGCTTTCTTT,-,TRBJ1-1,once,TRBV19
CASSTHTGTFTDTQYF,TGCGCCAGCAGCACACACACAGGGACCTTCACAGATACGCAGTATTTT,-,TRBJ2-3,-,TRBV4-1
CASSFNRDAETQYF,TGTGCCAGTAGTTTTAACAGGGACGCGGAGACCCAGTACTTC,-,TRBJ2-5,-,TRBV19